A single sample is the source of the 30 T cell receptor beta chains below, sequenced in a study of blood T cell repertoires in COVID-19. TCRdb's table, derived via immunoSEQ multiplex PCR, lists solely in-frame clones and lacks some. The data hold roughly 250,000 clones, with roughly 90% observed a single time. The specimen was peripheral blood. These receptors were taken from a woman aged 25 to 45 with COVID-19, enrolled during active disease.

DNA of the CDR3: TGTGCCAGCAGCTTAAGGCTAGCGGGGGAAGAGACCCAGTACTTC. Translated: CASSLRLAGEETQYF. V gene TRBV5-4 combines with J gene TRBJ2-5, with 10 positions matching TRBD2. The CDR3 covers 15 residues. V lost 2 bases and J lost 3; bases outside the gene matches: 4. From germline, CDR1 is SGHNT and CDR2 YYREEE (reference sequence). The whole variable domain, remainder taken from reference TRBV5-4 and TRBJ2-5, is ETGVTQSPTHLIKTRGQQVTLRCSSQSGHNTVSWYQQALGQGPQFIFQYYREEENGRGNFPPRFSGLQFPNYSSELNVNALELDDSALYLCASSLRLAGEETQYFGPGTRLLVL.

CDR3 amino acids: CASSIFAGTDTQYF. Here the CDR3 DNA reads TGTGCCAGTAGTATATTTGCAGGGACAGATACGCAGTATTTT. The chain carries TRBV19 and TRBJ2-3; tentative D call: TRBD1 (5 bases). V was trimmed by 2 bases and J by 3 bases, leaving 9 bases between them. This CDR3 region has 14 residues. Germline V CDR1 and CDR2: LNHDA, SQIVND (reference sequence).

The chain carries TRBV10-2 and TRBJ2-7, with D perhaps TRBD1 (6 bases). This CDR3 spans 16 amino acids. Per germline, CDR1 WSHSY and CDR2 SAAADI. Trimming took 5 bases from V and 5 from J, leaving 22 bases between them. The CDR3 here is CASSFDPTGYMNEQYF. In DNA form, the CDR3 reads TGCGCCAGCAGTTTCGATCCAACAGGGTACATGAACGAGCAGTACTTC.

The V gene is TRBV11-2, the J gene TRBJ2-2; weak D call: TRBD2 (5 bases). CDR1 is SGHAT and CDR2 is FQNNGV in the germline V gene. With 5 bases removed from V and 3 bases from J, the gap between germline ends came to 16 bases. CDR3 length: 16 residues. The CDR3 protein is CASSHTVFGDTGELFF. In DNA, the CDR3 is TGTGCCAGCAGCCATACAGTGTTCGGGGACACCGGGGAGCTGTTTTTT. The whole variable domain, filled in from reference TRBV11-2 and TRBJ2-2, reads EAGVAQSPRYKIIEKRQSVAFWCNPISGHATLYWYQQILGQGPKLLIQFQNNGVVDDSQLPKDRFSAERLKGVDSTLKIQPAKLEDSAVYLCASSHTVFGDTGELFFGEGSRLTVL.

J is TRBJ1-2 and V is TRBV5-8, with TRBD1 matching over 9 bases. The germline V gene encodes CDR1 SGHTS and CDR2 YDEGEE. The CDR3 spans 15 residues. V dropped 3 bases and J dropped 5; count of bases not matched to a gene: 8. The CDR3 region has the DNA TGTGCCAGCAGCTCGGTGGGACAGGGAGAGTATGGCTACACCTTC. As protein: CASSSVGQGEYGYTF.

The rearrangement uses TRBV5-6 and TRBJ1-4; a possible D gene is TRBD1 (6 bases). Germline CDR1 reads SGHDT; CDR2 reads YYEEEE. Trimming stripped 2 bases from V and 8 bases from J, with 13 bases between. CDR3 length equals 14 residues. The CDR3 coding sequence is TGTGCCAGCAGCTTACAGGGTGCAGGCGAAAAACTGTTTTTT. Translating gives CASSLQGAGEKLFF. The variable domain in full, with the rest retrieved from reference TRBV5-6 and TRBJ1-4, is DAGVTQSPTHLIKTRGQQVTLRCSPKSGHDTVSWYQQALGQGPQFIFQYYEEEERQRGNFPDRFSGHQFPNYSSELNVNALLLGDSALYLCASSLQGAGEKLFFGSGTQLSVL.

This rearrangement joins TRBV5-1 to TRBJ1-1; no reliable D call. Germline CDR1 SGHRS, CDR2 YFSETQ. The V end lost 4 bases, the J end lost 7 bases, and 8 bases lay between the germline ends. This CDR3 comprises 11 residues. The CDR3 spells CASSRSGEAFF. The CDR3 DNA sequence: TGCGCCAGCAGCCGGAGCGGTGAAGCTTTCTTT.

The chain carries TRBV14 and TRBJ1-2, with no clear D. Germline CDR1 reads SGHDN; CDR2 reads FVKESK. The V gene lost 0 bases and the J gene lost 7 bases, with 15 bases spanning the gap. The CDR3 extends over 15 amino acids. The DNA for the CDR3 is TGTGCCAGCAGCCAAGATCCCTCCCCTCGGGGTGGCTACACCTTC. It is translated as CASSQDPSPRGGYTF.

V and J are TRBV29-1 and TRBJ1-1; no clear D gene. Germline V CDR1 and CDR2: SQVTM, ANQGSEA. The V end was cut by 5 bases, the J end by 5 bases, with 15 bases between. The CDR3 is 13 residues long. For the CDR3, the DNA is TGCAGCGTTTTAAGCACTAGAGAAACTGAAGCTTTCTTT. The encoded protein is CSVLSTRETEAFF.

The rearrangement joins TRBV6-5 to TRBJ1-2; D is ambiguous. The V and J ends lost 2 bases and 4 bases respectively, with 11 bases between them. Per germline, CDR1 MNHEY and CDR2 SVGAGI. This CDR3 has 14 residues. In nucleotides, the CDR3 is TGTGCCAGCAGTTACGACGGGGTGAGCTATGGCTACACCTTC. It encodes CASSYDGVSYGYTF.

The J gene is TRBJ1-1, the V gene TRBV5-1, with a weak D call TRBD1 (5 bases). Trimming took 6 bases from V and 3 from J, leaving 18 bases between them. The CDR3 spans 15 residues. Germline V lookup: CDR1 SGHRS, CDR2 YFSETQ. The CDR3 bases are TGCGCCAGCAACATTGATGTGGGCAGGGACACTGAAGCTTTCTTT. Translating it yields CASNIDVGRDTEAFF.

The CDR3 is CASSIVSGANQPQHF. The CDR3 DNA reads TGTGCCAGTAGTATTGTGTCAGGTGCCAATCAGCCCCAGCATTTT. The gene calls are TRBV19 and TRBJ1-5; D unclear. Germline CDR1 LNHDA, CDR2 SQIVND (reference sequence). CDR3 length: 15 residues. Deletions cut 3 bases from V and 3 bases from J, with 12 bases between.

This chain connects TRBV6-5 to TRBJ2-7; TRBD2 might be the D (6 bases). Trimming left V 6 bases short and J 4 bases short, with 19 bases between. The germline V gene encodes CDR1 MNHEY and CDR2 SVGAGI. CDR3 length: 15 residues. CDR3 coding DNA: TGTGCCAGCAGAATTTTGGCGGGGTGGGTTTACGAGCAGTACTTC. It is translated as CASRILAGWVYEQYF.

The J gene is TRBJ2-3, the V gene TRBV5-5, with 13 bases lining up with TRBD2. This CDR3 region has 16 residues. The junction had 3 bases not matched to a gene; V was cut back by 1 base and J by 4 bases. Germline V gene sequence: CDR1 SGHKS, CDR2 YYEKEE (reference sequence). The CDR3 here is CASSLTSGGAADTQYF. CDR3 nucleotide sequence: TGTGCCAGCAGCTTGACTAGCGGGGGGGCCGCAGATACGCAGTATTTT.

CDR3: CASSPIIVGASGDNEQFF. CDR3 bases: TGCGCCAGCAGCCCAATTATCGTCGGGGCTAGCGGTGACAATGAGCAGTTCTTC. This sequence joins TRBV4-1 and TRBJ2-1; 7 bases fit TRBD2. The CDR3 has 18 amino acids. The trim removed 4 bases at V and 5 bases at J, leaving 17 bases unmatched. Germline assignment: CDR1 MGHRA and CDR2 YSYEKL.

The chain uses TRBV18 and TRBJ2-1; TRBD2 agrees at 9 bases. V was pared by 5 bases and J by 11 bases, with 16 bases of the junction left unmatched. Germline values: CDR1 KGHSH, CDR2 LQKENI. The CDR3 loop spans 16 amino acids. The CDR3 DNA sequence: TGTGCCAGCTCATTTCAGGGACTAGCAGGCCTCCGGAAGCAGTTCTTC. Protein sequence: CASSFQGLAGLRKQFF. Together with reference TRBV18 and TRBJ2-1, the CDR3 gives the full variable domain: NAGVMQNPRHLVRRRGQEARLRCSPMKGHSHVYWYRQLPEEGLKFMVYLQKENIIDESGMPKERFSAEFPKEGPSILRIQQVVRGDSAAYFCASSFQGLAGLRKQFFGPGTRLTVL.

At least ten counts were recorded for this clone. This chain connects TRBV2 to TRBJ1-1; 7 bases agree with TRBD1. The length of the CDR3 is 16 residues. Germline V gives CDR1 SNHLY, CDR2 FYNNEI. The ends lost 7 bases at V and 4 bases at J; junction bases unmatched: 15. The CDR3 spells CASKRSPDRESTEAFF. In DNA, the CDR3 is TGTGCCAGCAAGAGGTCGCCTGACAGGGAGAGCACTGAAGCTTTCTTT.

The rearrangement uses TRBV11-3 and TRBJ2-5, with 9 bases matching TRBD1. Germline assignment: CDR1 SGHNT and CDR2 YENEEA. The CDR3 contains 16 residues. V was pared by 1 base and J by 5 bases, with 8 bases of the junction left unmatched. DNA for the CDR3: TGTGCCAGCAGCTTAGGAAAACAGGGGGCGCGGGAGACCCAGTACTTC. Translating gives CASSLGKQGARETQYF.

The rearrangement links TRBV2 to TRBJ2-7, with TRBD2 as a possible D gene (6 bases). CDR1 and CDR2 from the germline V gene are SNHLY and FYNNEI. The CDR3 is made up of 10 amino acids. Trimming removed 11 bases at V and 3 bases at J, with 8 bases between. Written as DNA, the CDR3 is TGTGCCGGGGGGAACTACGAGCAGTACTTC. It translates to CAGGNYEQYF. Complete variable domain (other parts from reference TRBV2 and TRBJ2-7): EPEVTQTPSHQVTQMGQEVILRCVPISNHLYFYWYRQILGQKVEFLVSFYNNEISEKSEIFDDQFSVERPDGSNFTLKIRSTKLEDSAMYFCAGGNYEQYFGPGTRLTVT.

V is TRBV4-1 and J is TRBJ2-5; no definite D call. Per the germline V gene, CDR1 is MGHRA and CDR2 is YSYEKL. This CDR3 region has 14 residues. Deletions cut 0 bases from V and 1 base from J, with 6 bases between. The CDR3 nucleotides are TGCGCCAGCAGCCAAGAATTCGGCCAAGAGACCCAGTACTTC. Its translation: CASSQEFGQETQYF.

The rearrangement links TRBV15 to TRBJ1-4; weak D call: TRBD1 (6 bases). CDR1 is LNHNV, CDR2 YYDKDF, per germline (reference sequence). This CDR3 contains 18 residues. Trimming cost V 3 bases and J 0 bases, with 17 bases left between them. In DNA, the CDR3 is TGTGCCACCAGCAGGGGCGAGGGGGAACTTGCAACTAATGAAAAACTGTTTTTT. Protein sequence: CATSRGEGELATNEKLFF.

V gene TRBV3-1 (or the pseudogene TRBV3-2) combines with J gene TRBJ1-2, with D perhaps TRBD1 (6 bases). CDR3 size: 16 residues. Between the trimmed V and J ends, which lost 0 bases and 5 bases, there was a span of 16 bases. Germline V gene lookup returns CDR1 LGHDT and CDR2 YNNKEL (reference sequence). In DNA form, the CDR3 reads TGTGCCAGCAGCCAAGACTTGGGCAGGGGCGGGTATGGCTACACCTTC. This codes for CASSQDLGRGGYGYTF.

This sequence joins TRBV5-1 and TRBJ1-1; D not resolved. Trimming took 1 base from V and 1 from J, leaving 8 bases between them. The germline gives CDR1 SGHRS, CDR2 YFSETQ. The CDR3 loop spans 14 amino acids. The CDR3: CASSLTPRNTEAFF. CDR3 in DNA: TGCGCCAGCAGCTTGACACCCCGGAACACTGAAGCTTTCTTT.

This chain connects TRBV11-2 to TRBJ1-1; the D is unclear. V lost 2 bases and J 0 bases, leaving 7 bases between the germline ends. The CDR3 is 14 residues long. CDR1 SGHAT and CDR2 FQNNGV come from the germline V gene. CDR3 bases: TGTGCCAGCAGCTTACAGTTGATGAACACTGAAGCTTTCTTT. Its translation: CASSLQLMNTEAFF.

The chain links TRBV19 to TRBJ1-5; TRBD1 might be the D (5 bases). Trimming cost V 5 bases and J 2 bases, with 13 bases left between them. Germline lookup yields CDR1 LNHDA and CDR2 SQIVND (reference sequence). The length of the CDR3 is 15 residues. In DNA form, the CDR3 reads TGTGCCAGTAGTGTGGGGGGTAGGGGCAATCAGCCCCAGCATTTT. It translates to CASSVGGRGNQPQHF. Based on the CDR3 plus reference TRBV19 and TRBJ1-5, the full variable domain is DGGITQSPKYLFRKEGQNVTLSCEQNLNHDAMYWYRQDPGQGLRLIYYSQIVNDFQKGDIAEGYSVSREKKESFPLTVTSAQKNPTAFYLCASSVGGRGNQPQHFGDGTRLSIL.

This chain links TRBV11-3 with TRBJ1-3; 7 nucleotides line up with TRBD1. The V segment lost 3 bases and the J segment 0 bases; nucleotides outside the gene matches: 2. The CDR3 is made up of 15 amino acids. The V gene's germline CDR1 is SGHNT and CDR2 YENEEA. The CDR3 coding sequence is TGTGCCAGCAGCTTGGGACAGAGCTCTGGAAACACCATATATTTT. Protein product: CASSLGQSSGNTIYF.

The gene calls are TRBV15 and TRBJ1-3; D unresolved. Trimming pared 2 bases from V and 0 bases from J, leaving 11 bases between. Germline CDR1 LNHNV, CDR2 YYDKDF (reference sequence). The CDR3 has 16 residues. The CDR3 loop is CATSRNDWLSGNTIYF. The CDR3, as DNA: TGTGCCACCAGCAGAAATGACTGGCTCTCTGGAAACACCATATATTTT.

The chain is built from TRBV19 and TRBJ1-6; TRBD1 agrees at 7 bases. The CDR3 loop spans 16 amino acids. V lost 6 bases to trimming and J lost 8 bases; unmatched junction nucleotides: 13. Per germline, CDR1 LNHDA and CDR2 SQIVND (reference sequence). CDR3 loop: CASSPPGTASYSPLHF. Written as DNA, the CDR3 is TGTGCCAGTAGCCCACCAGGGACAGCAAGTTATTCACCCCTCCACTTT.

The CDR3 region is CASSLARDTRTDTQYF. The CDR3 region has the DNA TGTGCCAGCAGTCTAGCCAGGGACACTCGCACAGATACGCAGTATTTT. The chain is built from TRBV5-6 and TRBJ2-3, with D perhaps TRBD1 (6 bases). CDR1 is SGHDT, CDR2 YYEEEE, per germline. Trimming removed 5 bases from V and 1 base from J, with 17 bases in between. The CDR3 runs 16 residues.

V usage is TRBV5-5 and J usage is TRBJ1-5, with D maybe TRBD1 (6 bases). The CDR3 covers 15 residues. Germline V gene sequence: CDR1 SGHKS, CDR2 YYEKEE (reference sequence). Trimming shortened V by 4 bases and J by 6 bases, and 17 bases separated the two germline ends. CDR3 region: CASSPVWGLGQPQHF. The DNA of the CDR3 is TGTGCCAGCAGCCCGGTATGGGGGCTGGGTCAGCCCCAGCATTTT.